The 13 T cell receptor beta chains below were found in one sample sequenced in a study of neurological immune-mediated disorders. TCRdb re-derived calls from the 5' RACE reads in MiXCR, one entry per CDR3 protein. The sample holds 65,000 to 80,000 distinct CDR3 sequences, under 20% seen once. Sequenced material: PBMCs. These TCRs come from a woman aged 40 to 50 in good health.

Ten or more counts support this clonotype. This chain connects TRBV20-1 to TRBJ1-1, with TRBD1 matching 7 bases. V dropped 5 bases and J dropped 1; count of bases not matched to a gene: 7. This CDR3 is 14 amino acids long. The germline V gene has CDR1 DFQATT and CDR2 SNEGSKA (reference sequence). The CDR3 loop is CSALEGAGNTEAFF. The CDR3 coding sequence is TGCAGTGCTTTGGAGGGGGCGGGGAACACTGAAGCTTTCTTT.

This clonotype is labeled medium-sized. This chain uses TRBV10-2 with TRBJ2-3, with 7 bases fitting TRBD1. V lost 0 bases and J lost 5; bases outside the gene matches: 14. In germline, CDR1 is WSHSY, CDR2 SAAADI. The CDR3 totals 18 residues. CDR3 DNA: TGCGCCAGCAGTGAGTCGATACTCAGGGGGTCAAAAAAAGATACGCAGTATTTT. It yields the protein CASSESILRGSKKDTQYF.

This clonotype was seen at least ten times. The chain combines TRBV6-4 with TRBJ2-1, with 11 bases lining up with TRBD1. The CDR3 is made up of 15 amino acids. CDR1 MRHNA and CDR2 SNTAGT come from the germline V gene. The V and J ends lost 4 bases and 3 bases, in that order; junction bases with no gene match: 2. CDR3 DNA sequence: TGTGCCAGCAGTGGGGGGACAGGGGGCTACAATGAGCAGTTCTTC. This translates into CASSGGTGGYNEQFF.

This clonotype was observed many times. This chain links TRBV7-8 with TRBJ2-4; a possible D gene is TRBD2 (5 bases). The CDR3 spans 18 residues. CDR1 and CDR2 from the germline V gene are SGHVS and FQNEAQ. V lost 0 bases and J lost 0, with 15 bases in between. The CDR3 nucleotides read TGTGCCAGCAGCTTAGCGAGGGCAGATCTACTAGCCAAAAACATTCAGTACTTC. This gives the protein CASSLARADLLAKNIQYF.

The DNA for the CDR3 is TGTGCCAGCAGCTTAGTAACAGGGGTGGGAGGCTACACCTTC. Protein: CASSLVTGVGGYTF. The V gene is TRBV7-8, the J gene TRBJ1-2; 7 bases are shared with TRBD1. V trimming: 1 base; J trimming: 8 bases; junction bases outside the gene matches: 7. CDR1 SGHVS and CDR2 FQNEAQ come from the germline V gene. The CDR3 sequence is 14 residues long.

This clonotype was counted at least ten times. The rearrangement uses TRBV29-1 and TRBJ1-2, with no clear D. Germline-derived CDR1 and CDR2 are SQVTM and ANQGSEA. The CDR3 contains 12 residues. Trimming shortened V by 4 bases and J by 4 bases, and 10 bases separated the two germline ends. The CDR3 DNA sequence: TGCAGCGTTGGCAATAGCCTCTATGGCTACACCTTC. Translation gives CSVGNSLYGYTF.

This clonotype was counted many times. This chain joins TRBV7-2 and TRBJ1-5, with D possibly being TRBD1 (5 bases). From germline, CDR1 is SGHTA and CDR2 FQGNSA. The CDR3 is 15 amino acids. V lost 4 bases to trimming and J lost 1 base, with 11 bases between them. For the CDR3, the DNA is TGTGCCAGCAGCTCCGGGGCAGGGAGCAATCAGCCCCAGCATTTT. It is translated as CASSSGAGSNQPQHF.

This clonotype occurred many times. This chain's CDR3 is CASSYRGNEQFF. CDR3 nucleotide sequence: TGTGCCAGCAGTTACCGGGGGAATGAGCAGTTCTTC. The chain uses TRBV6-2 or TRBV6-3 and TRBJ2-1; the D gene is possibly TRBD2 (6 bases). The CDR3 sequence is 12 residues long. The V gene's germline CDR1 is MNHEY and CDR2 SVGEGT. The germline V and J ends were trimmed by 2 bases and 7 bases, with 6 bases remaining between them.

This clonotype occurred once. V and J are TRBV7-9 and TRBJ2-7; D is undetermined. Germline CDR1 is SEHNR and CDR2 is FQNEAQ (reference sequence). The CDR3 has 14 residues. V lost 5 bases, J lost 2 bases, and 13 bases lay in between. In nucleotides, the CDR3 is TGTGCCAGCAGCGCCGACCCGCTCACCTACGAGCAGTACTTC. This encodes CASSADPLTYEQYF.

The table lists this clonotype with many counts. This sequence joins TRBV5-1 and TRBJ2-3; 7 bases match TRBD1. V trimming: 4 bases; J trimming: 3 bases; junction bases outside the gene matches: 8. CDR3 size: 15 residues. Germline V gene data show CDR1 as SGHRS and CDR2 as YFSETQ. The CDR3 region is CASSLTGARTDTQYF. The DNA of the CDR3 is TGCGCCAGCAGCCTTACAGGGGCGAGGACAGATACGCAGTATTTT.

This clonotype was seen at least ten times. V gene TRBV5-1 combines with J gene TRBJ1-1; 10 nucleotides agree with TRBD1. Germline CDR1 and CDR2: SGHRS and YFSETQ. The CDR3 has 14 residues. The J segment lost 4 bases and the V segment lost 0 bases, leaving 0 bases of the junction unmatched. CDR3 amino acids: CASSLGQGATEAFF. DNA for the CDR3: TGCGCCAGCAGCTTGGGACAGGGGGCCACTGAAGCTTTCTTT.

This clonotype was observed at least ten times. The J gene is TRBJ1-4, the V gene TRBV7-2, with 7 bases lining up with TRBD1. CDR1 and CDR2 (germline): SGHTA, FQGNSA. V lost 5 bases, J lost 7 bases, and 7 bases stayed unmatched. The CDR3 extends over 14 amino acids. DNA for the CDR3: TGTGCCAGCAGCCCCGGGACAGAGGGTGAAAAACTGTTTTTT. Its protein product is CASSPGTEGEKLFF. Using reference TRBV7-2 and TRBJ1-4 for the parts outside the CDR3, the full variable domain is GAGVSQSPSNKVTEKGKDVELRCDPISGHTALYWYRQSLGQGLEFLIYFQGNSAPDKSGLPSDRFSAERTGGSVSTLTIQRTQQEDSAVYLCASSPGTEGEKLFFGSGTQLSVL.

The chain carries TRBV29-1 and TRBJ2-7; 8 nucleotides agree with TRBD2. The length of the CDR3 is 15 residues. Germline CDR1 and CDR2: SQVTM and ANQGSEA. The ends lost 2 bases at V and 4 bases at J; junction bases unmatched: 10. The DNA for the CDR3 is TGCAGCGTTGAAAGTCCGGGCGGGAGGCGGTACGAGCAGTACTTC. Translating it yields CSVESPGGRRYEQYF.